The sequence of this T cell receptor beta chain was determined in a study of regulatory T cells in long-lasting Graves disease. Regarding the study as a whole: Newly diagnosed Graves' patients had higher TCR diversity than persistent ones. Comparison showed that persistent patients shared more public clonotypes (2,741) than new patients (966).

Arm-PCR of CDR3 regions and iRepertoire HTBI primers were used to build TCR beta libraries. TCRdb re-derived calls from the multiplex PCR reads in MiXCR, one entry per CDR3 protein. The sample yields hundreds of thousands of distinct CDR3 sequences, 12% seen once. As to time point: newly diagnosed GD, antithyroid drugs for less than 3 months. There was RNA extracted from PBMCs, and the TCR library was made from it. As concerns this clonotype: Its target is not known.

Germline CDR1 SGDLS, CDR2 YYNGEE. This CDR3 comprises 15 residues. The V gene end was trimmed by 7 bases and the J gene end by 5 bases; junction bases not matched to a gene: 10. The same sample was also studied in work on T cells in Graves' hyperthyroidism and ophthalmopathy. From that paper: The study excluded patients with uncontrolled infection, other autoimmune disease, pregnancy or lactation. Each diagnosis was grounded in clinical symptoms, serum thyroxine and TRAb, thyroid ultrasound, and orbital computed tomography.

This sequence joins TRBV9 and TRBJ2-2; 8 positions agree with TRBD1. The sequencing here drew on peripheral blood mononuclear cells (PBMCs), taken at new diagnosis, from a patient treated with antithyroid drugs. The receptor's source is a woman aged 25-40 years with Graves disease. CDR3 sequence reads: CASQTGTGLTGELFF. In nucleotides, the CDR3 is TGTGCCAGCCAGACCGGGACAGGACTTACCGGGGAGCTGTTTTTT.